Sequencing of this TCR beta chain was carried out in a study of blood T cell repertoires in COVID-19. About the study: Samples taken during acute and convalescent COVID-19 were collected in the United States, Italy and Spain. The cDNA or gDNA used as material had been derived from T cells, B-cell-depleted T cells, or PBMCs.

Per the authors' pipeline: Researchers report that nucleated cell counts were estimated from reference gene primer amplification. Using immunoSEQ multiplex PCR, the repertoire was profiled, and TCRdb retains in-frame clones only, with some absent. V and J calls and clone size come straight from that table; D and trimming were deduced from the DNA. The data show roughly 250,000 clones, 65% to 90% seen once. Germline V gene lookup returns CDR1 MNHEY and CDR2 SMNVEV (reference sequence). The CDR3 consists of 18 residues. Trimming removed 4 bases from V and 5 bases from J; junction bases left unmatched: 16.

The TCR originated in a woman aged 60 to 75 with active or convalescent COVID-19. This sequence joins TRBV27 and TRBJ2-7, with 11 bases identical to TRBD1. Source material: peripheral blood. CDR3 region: CASSSKYYPGQGDNEQYF. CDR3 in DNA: TGTGCCAGCAGTTCCAAATACTACCCGGGACAGGGGGACAACGAGCAGTACTTC.